Each of the 9 T cell receptor beta chains below was sequenced from the same sample in a study of tissue T cells after allogeneic stem cell transplantation. TCRdb's copy holds only in-frame clones and misses some; the assay was immunoSEQ multiplex PCR. The top ten clones hold about 0.71% of a sample with 40,000 to 60,000 clones, about 73% of them seen once. The sequenced material came from sorted cells pooled from one or two spleens. These receptor sequences come from a pool of C57BL/6 mice in good health.

With regard to this clone: Gene and germline names: mouse. The read terminates 1 residue ahead of where the CDR3 ends, so the germline J gene completes it. The genes are TRBV3 and TRBJ1-2, with D possibly TRBD1 on 5 matching bases. CDR3 length: 14 amino acids. The V and J ends lost 1 base and 0 bases respectively, with 6 bases between them. Germline V CDR1 and CDR2: SNHLY, FYNGKV (reference sequence). CDR3 amino acids: CASSLGTTNSDYTF. The sequenced part of the CDR3 DNA is TGTGCCAGCAGCTTAGGGACAACAAACTCCGACTACACC.

A note on this clone: Each gene name is a mouse one. The read terminates 1 residue ahead of where the CDR3 ends, so the germline J gene completes it. The rearrangement links TRBV14 to TRBJ1-1; D is ambiguous. The germline V gene has CDR1 SGHDT and CDR2 FRDEAV. There are 13 residues in the CDR3. V shed 4 bases and J shed 2 bases, with 9 bases lying between them. CDR3 loop: CASSPDTNTEVFF. The sequenced part of the CDR3 DNA is TGTGCCAGCAGTCCTGACACTAACACAGAAGTCTTC. The full variable domain, its missing parts supplied by reference TRBV14 and TRBJ1-1, is EAGVTQSPRYAVLQEGQAVSFWCDPISGHDTLYWYQQPRDQGPQLLVYFRDEAVIDNSQLPSDRFSAVRPKGTNSTLKIQSAKQGDTATYLCASSPDTNTEVFFGKGTRLTVV.

The sample holds a few counts of this clone. Mouse names are used for the genes. The read comes to an end 1 residue before the CDR3 does, leaving the germline J gene to fill in the end. The chain uses TRBV13-1 and TRBJ1-5; a possible D gene is TRBD1 (6 bases). The CDR3 has 13 residues. Per the germline V gene, CDR1 is NSHNY and CDR2 is SYGAGN. Trimming cost V 1 base and J 5 bases, with 7 bases left between them. The CDR3 is CASSDSGDQAPLF. The part of the CDR3 DNA that was read is TGTGCCAGCAGTGATTCAGGGGACCAGGCTCCGCTT.

Turning to this clone: All gene names here are mouse names. Sequencing ends 1 residue short of the CDR3 end; the germline J gene provides the rest. Other DNA sequences in the sample encode the same CDR3. The chain combines TRBV19 with TRBJ2-2, with TRBD2 matching 7 bases. This CDR3 spans 15 amino acids. J lost 0 bases, V lost 2 bases, and 1 base had no gene match. Germline values: CDR1 FNHDT, CDR2 SITEND (reference sequence). The CDR3 sequence is CASSILGANTGQLYF. The sequenced CDR3 bases are TGTGCCAGCAGTATCCTGGGGGCAAACACCGGGCAGCTCTAC.

For this clone: Mouse gene names and germline throughout. The read falls 1 residue short of the CDR3 end, and the missing part is taken from the germline J gene. The chain links TRBV19 to TRBJ1-6, with D possibly TRBD1 on 6 matching bases. TRBJ1-6 is an ORF, and what it does is uncertain. V lost 4 bases, J lost 10 bases, and 15 bases lay in between. The CDR3 sequence is 14 residues long. Germline CDR1 reads FNHDT; CDR2 reads SITEND (reference sequence). Incomplete CDR3 DNA: TGTGCCAGCAGTCCCTACAGGGAGGAATCGCCCCTCTAC. Translating it yields CASSPYREESPLY. The full CDR3 protein is CASSPYREESPLYF.

This clone was picked up one time. Gene names are the mouse ones. Incomplete CDR3 DNA: TGTGCCAGCTCTCTCGAGGGGGCCGCTGAGCAGTTC. Protein sequence: CASSLEGAAEQF. The whole CDR3 region reads CASSLEGAAEQFF. The chain has TRBV12-1 and TRBJ2-1; weak D call: TRBD1 (7 bases). The read terminates 1 residue ahead of where the CDR3 ends, so the germline J gene completes it. The V gene lost 0 bases and the J gene lost 7 bases, with 9 bases spanning the gap. Germline V gene data show CDR1 as SGHSN and CDR2 as HYEKVE. The CDR3 consists of 13 residues.

On this clone: Genes and germline come from the mouse. The read gets to within 1 residue of the CDR3 end, and the germline J gene fills in the rest. V and J are TRBV31 and TRBJ2-3, with TRBD2 matching over 8 bases. V was pared by 4 bases and J by 1 base, with 4 bases of the junction left unmatched. Germline CDR1 and CDR2: GKSSPN and SITVG. This CDR3 has 14 amino acids. Partial CDR3 DNA: TGTGCCTGGACCCTGGGGGGTGGTGCAGAAACGCTGTAT. This gives the protein CAWTLGGGAETLY. The complete CDR3 sequence is CAWTLGGGAETLYF.

Note on this clone: Mouse gene names and germline throughout. The read ends 1 residue shy of where the CDR3 ends; the end is completed using the germline J gene. This chain connects TRBV13-1 to TRBJ2-3; no clear D. This CDR3 spans 15 amino acids. Germline CDR1 NSHNY, CDR2 SYGAGN. The V end lost 0 bases, the J end lost 0 bases, and 8 bases lay between the germline ends. The CDR3: CASSDARESAETLYF. CDR3 bases read: TGTGCCAGCAGTGATGCGAGGGAGAGTGCAGAAACGCTGTAT.

This clone was picked up a small number of times. The gene names here belong to mouse. The missing CDR3 end, 1 residue past where the read stops, is filled in from the germline J gene. Other nucleotide sequences in the sample specify the same CDR3. The V call is TRBV12-1, the J call TRBJ2-7, with TRBD1 matching 11 bases. This CDR3 has 14 residues. Germline CDR1 and CDR2: SGHSN and HYEKVE. V lost 4 bases to trimming and J lost 4 bases; unmatched junction nucleotides: 5. The sequenced CDR3 bases are TGTGCCAGCTCCCTGGGACAGGGGGGGTATGAACAGTAC. Its protein product is CASSLGQGGYEQY. The whole CDR3 sequence is CASSLGQGGYEQYF.